The 5 T cell receptor beta chains given below trace back to one sample, sequenced in a study of T-cell reconstitution after alpha-beta-depleted transplantation in children. Unique molecular identifiers were used in preparing the TCRbeta library. TCRdb re-analysed the PCR reads in MiXCR, keeping a single row per CDR3 protein. The sample contains approximately 200,000 distinct CDR3 sequences, roughly 6.5% of which appear only once. This sample comprised PBMCs, obtained before TCRalphabeta/CD19-depleted stem cell transplant. The receptors here all came from a girl less than two years old with combined immunodeficiency, due to receive a stem cell transplant.

This clonotype was detected many times. This chain joins TRBV27 and TRBJ2-3, with 12 bases fitting TRBD2. With 5 bases clipped from V and 2 bases from J, the junction kept 14 bases outside the gene matches. CDR3 size: 19 residues. From germline, CDR1 is MNHEY and CDR2 SMNVEV (reference sequence). CDR3 DNA sequence: TGTGCCAGCAGTAGCTATACCGGACTAGCGGGGCTTAACACAGATACGCAGTATTTT. It encodes CASSSYTGLAGLNTDTQYF.

Many counts were recorded for this clonotype. The rearrangement uses TRBV15 and TRBJ1-4; D is unclear. Germline lookup yields CDR1 LNHNV and CDR2 YYDKDF (reference sequence). This CDR3 region has 15 residues. The ends were cut back, 4 bases at V and 8 bases at J, with 17 bases in the middle. In nucleotides, the CDR3 is TGTGCCACCAGCACGACGCGACTGGCGGGAGAAAAACTGTTTTTT. Protein: CATSTTRLAGEKLFF.

This clonotype was observed at least ten times. The V call is TRBV7-6, the J call TRBJ2-2; 11 bases line up with TRBD1. This CDR3 is 18 amino acids long. Per the germline V gene, CDR1 is SGHVS and CDR2 is FNYEAQ. The V and J ends lost 1 base and 2 bases, in that order; junction bases with no gene match: 6. CDR3 nucleotide sequence: TGTGCCAGCAGCTTAGAAGTAGGGACAGGGGGTAACACCGGGGAGCTGTTTTTT. Amino acid sequence: CASSLEVGTGGNTGELFF.

This clonotype was counted ten times or more. The chain uses TRBV4-3 and TRBJ2-7, with unresolved D. The germline V and J ends were trimmed by 4 bases and 2 bases, with 15 bases remaining between them. Germline CDR1 is LGHNA and CDR2 is YSLEER. This CDR3 has 15 amino acids. The CDR3 region has the DNA TGCGCCAGCAGCCCCTCCCTTGGAGAAACCTACGAGCAGTACTTC. Translated, it gives CASSPSLGETYEQYF.

The CDR3: CASSEYQGSTDTQYF. DNA of the CDR3: TGTGCCAGCAGCGAATACCAGGGTAGCACAGATACGCAGTATTTT. The gene calls are TRBV11-3 and TRBJ2-3, with D perhaps TRBD1 (5 bases). V dropped 5 bases and J dropped 0 bases, with 12 bases sitting between them. CDR1 is SGHNT and CDR2 is YENEEA in the germline V gene. The length of the CDR3 is 15 residues.